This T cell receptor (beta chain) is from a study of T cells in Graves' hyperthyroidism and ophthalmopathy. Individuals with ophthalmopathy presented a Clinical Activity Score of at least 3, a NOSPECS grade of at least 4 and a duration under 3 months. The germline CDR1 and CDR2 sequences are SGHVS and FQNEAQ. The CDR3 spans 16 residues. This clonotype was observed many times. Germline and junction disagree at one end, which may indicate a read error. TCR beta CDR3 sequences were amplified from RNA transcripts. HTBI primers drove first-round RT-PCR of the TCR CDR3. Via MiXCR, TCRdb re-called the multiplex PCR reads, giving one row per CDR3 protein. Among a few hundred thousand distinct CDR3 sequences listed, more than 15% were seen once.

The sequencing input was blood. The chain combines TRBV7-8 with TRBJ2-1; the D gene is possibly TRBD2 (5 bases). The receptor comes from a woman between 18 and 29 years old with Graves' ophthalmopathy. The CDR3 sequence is CASSCREECSYNKQFF. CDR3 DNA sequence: TGTGCCAGCAGCTGCCGGGAAGAATGCTCCTACAATAAGCAGTTCTTC. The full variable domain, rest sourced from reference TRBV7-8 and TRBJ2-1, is GAGVSQSPRYKVAKRGQDVALRCDPISGHVSLFWYQQALGQGPEFLTYFQNEAQLDKSGLPSDRFFAERPEGSVSTLKIQRTQQEDSAVYLCASSCREECSYNKQFFGPGTRLTVL.